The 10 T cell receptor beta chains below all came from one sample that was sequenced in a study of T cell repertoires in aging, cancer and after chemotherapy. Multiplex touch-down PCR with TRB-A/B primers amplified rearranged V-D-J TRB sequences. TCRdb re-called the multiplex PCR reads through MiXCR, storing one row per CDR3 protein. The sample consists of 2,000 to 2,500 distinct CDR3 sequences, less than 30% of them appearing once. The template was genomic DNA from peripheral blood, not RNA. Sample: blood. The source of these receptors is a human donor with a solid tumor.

DNA of the CDR3: TGTGCCAGTAGTATGCCTAGCGGGGGGACTTACAATGAGCAGTTCTTC. Translating it yields CASSMPSGGTYNEQFF. This rearrangement joins TRBV19 to TRBJ2-1, with TRBD2 matching over 11 bases. After removal of 3 bases from V and 4 bases from J, the junction contained 5 bases not matched to a gene. The germline gives CDR1 LNHDA, CDR2 SQIVND (reference sequence). The CDR3 sequence is 16 residues long.

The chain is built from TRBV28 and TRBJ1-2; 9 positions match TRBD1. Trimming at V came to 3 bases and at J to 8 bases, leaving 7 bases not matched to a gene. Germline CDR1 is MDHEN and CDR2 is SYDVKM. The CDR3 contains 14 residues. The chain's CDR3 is CASSLTQGAGGYTF. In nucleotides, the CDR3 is TGTGCCAGCAGTTTGACACAGGGGGCGGGAGGCTACACCTTC.

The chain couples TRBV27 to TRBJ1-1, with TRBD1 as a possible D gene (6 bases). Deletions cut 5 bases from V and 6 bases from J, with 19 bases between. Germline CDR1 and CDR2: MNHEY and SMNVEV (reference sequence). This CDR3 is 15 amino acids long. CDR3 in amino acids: CASSDPQGVRAEAFF. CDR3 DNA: TGTGCCAGCAGTGATCCACAGGGAGTGCGGGCTGAAGCTTTCTTT.

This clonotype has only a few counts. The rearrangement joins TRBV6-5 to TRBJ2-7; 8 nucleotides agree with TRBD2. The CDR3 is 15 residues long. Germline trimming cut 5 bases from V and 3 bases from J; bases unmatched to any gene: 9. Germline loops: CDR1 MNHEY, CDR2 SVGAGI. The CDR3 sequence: CASSPAAGEVYEQYF. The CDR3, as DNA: TGTGCCAGCAGTCCCGCAGCGGGGGAAGTCTACGAGCAGTACTTC.

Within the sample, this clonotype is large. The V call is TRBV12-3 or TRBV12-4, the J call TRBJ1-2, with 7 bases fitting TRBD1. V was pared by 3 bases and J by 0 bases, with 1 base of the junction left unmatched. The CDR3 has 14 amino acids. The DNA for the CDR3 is TGTGCCAGCAGTTTTAGGGGGCCTAACTATGGCTACACCTTC. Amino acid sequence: CASSFRGPNYGYTF.

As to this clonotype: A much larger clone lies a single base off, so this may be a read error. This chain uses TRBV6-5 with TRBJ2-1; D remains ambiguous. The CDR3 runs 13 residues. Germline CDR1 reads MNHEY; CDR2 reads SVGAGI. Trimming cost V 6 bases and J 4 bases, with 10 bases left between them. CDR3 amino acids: CASRLESYNEQFF. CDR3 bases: TGTGCCAGCAGACTGGAAAGTTACAATGAGCAGTTCTTC.

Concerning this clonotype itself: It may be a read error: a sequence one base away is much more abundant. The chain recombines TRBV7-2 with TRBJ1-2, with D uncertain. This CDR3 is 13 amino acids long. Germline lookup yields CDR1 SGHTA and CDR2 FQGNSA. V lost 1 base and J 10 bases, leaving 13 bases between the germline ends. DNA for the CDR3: TGTGCCAGCAGCTTAGAACCCAGTCATGTCTACACCTTC. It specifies CASSLEPSHVYTF.

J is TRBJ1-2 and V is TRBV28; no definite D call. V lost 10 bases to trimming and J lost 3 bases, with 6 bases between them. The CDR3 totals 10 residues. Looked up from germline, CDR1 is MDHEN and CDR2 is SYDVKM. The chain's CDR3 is CATQDYGYTF. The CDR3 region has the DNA TGTGCCACCCAGGACTATGGCTACACCTTC.

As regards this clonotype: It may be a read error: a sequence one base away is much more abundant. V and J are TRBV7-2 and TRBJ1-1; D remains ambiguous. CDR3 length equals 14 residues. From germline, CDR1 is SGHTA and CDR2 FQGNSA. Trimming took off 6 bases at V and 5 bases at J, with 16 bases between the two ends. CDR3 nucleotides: TGTGCCAGCAGACTCGTGGGGTTCGGGACTGAAGCTTTCTTT. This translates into CASRLVGFGTEAFF.

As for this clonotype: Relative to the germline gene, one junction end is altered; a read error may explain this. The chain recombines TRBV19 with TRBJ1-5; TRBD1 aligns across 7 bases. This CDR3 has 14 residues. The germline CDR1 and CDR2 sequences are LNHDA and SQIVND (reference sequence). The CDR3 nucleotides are TGTGCCAGTAGTGCCCTAGGGGGCAATCAGCCCCTGCATTTT. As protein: CASSALGGNQPLHF.